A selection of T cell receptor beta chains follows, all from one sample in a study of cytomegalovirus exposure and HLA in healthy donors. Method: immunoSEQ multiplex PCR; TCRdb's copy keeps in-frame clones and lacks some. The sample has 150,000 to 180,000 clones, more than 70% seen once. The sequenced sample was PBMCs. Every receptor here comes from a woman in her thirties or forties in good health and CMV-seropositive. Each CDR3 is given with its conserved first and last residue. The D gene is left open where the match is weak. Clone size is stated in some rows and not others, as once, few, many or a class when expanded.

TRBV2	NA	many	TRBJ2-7	CASRVDSYEQYF	TGTGCCAGCAGGGTTGACAGCTACGAGCAGTACTTC
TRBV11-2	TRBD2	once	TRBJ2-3	CASSLDWTSRTASTDTQYF	TGTGCCAGCAGCTTAGATTGGACTAGCCGAACTGCTAGCACAGATACGCAGTATTTT
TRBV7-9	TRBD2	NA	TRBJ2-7	CASSLVAGVGNEQYF	TGTGCCAGCAGCTTAGTAGCGGGAGTAGGAAACGAGCAGTACTTC
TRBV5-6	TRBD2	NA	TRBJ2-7	CASSIGSSGSSYEQYF	TGTGCCAGCAGTATCGGTTCTAGCGGTAGCTCCTACGAGCAGTACTTC
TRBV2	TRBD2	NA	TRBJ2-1	CASSGAGVEQFF	TGTGCCAGCAGCGGAGCGGGGGTTGAGCAGTTCTTC
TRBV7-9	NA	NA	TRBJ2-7	CASSFGGGGEQYF	TGTGCCAGCAGCTTTGGGGGAGGGGGCGAGCAGTACTTC
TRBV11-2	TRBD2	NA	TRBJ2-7	CASSLVGPSGRAMGYEQYF	TGTGCCAGCAGCTTAGTCGGTCCTAGCGGGAGGGCCATGGGGTACGAGCAGTACTTC
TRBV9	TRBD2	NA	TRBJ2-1	CASSASGDPYNEQFF	TGTGCCAGCAGCGCTAGCGGGGACCCCTACAATGAGCAGTTCTTC
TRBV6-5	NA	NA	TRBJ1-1	CASRTGQKNTEAFF	TGTGCCAGCAGGACAGGACAGAAAAACACTGAAGCTTTCTTT
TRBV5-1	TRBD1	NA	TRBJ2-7	CASNVGTGGSYEQYF	TGCGCCAGCAACGTCGGGACAGGGGGCTCCTACGAGCAGTACTTC
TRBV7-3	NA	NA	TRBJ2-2	CASSPRTPRGGELFF	TGTGCCAGCAGCCCTAGGACACCCAGGGGCGGGGAGCTGTTTTTT
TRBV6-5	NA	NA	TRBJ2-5	CASSAGQQETQYF	TGTGCCAGCAGCGCAGGACAGCAAGAGACCCAGTACTTC
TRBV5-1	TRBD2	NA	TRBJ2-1	CASSYTSGTPYNEQFF	TGCGCCAGCAGCTACACTAGCGGGACCCCCTACAATGAGCAGTTCTTC
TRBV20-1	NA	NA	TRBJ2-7	CSVRGGREQYF	TGCAGTGTAAGGGGGGGGCGCGAGCAGTACTTC
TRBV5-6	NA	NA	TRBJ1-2	CASSQAGRTYGYTF	TGTGCCAGCAGCCAGGCAGGGAGGACCTATGGCTACACCTTC
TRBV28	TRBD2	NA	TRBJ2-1	CASSISPRGTRQYNEQFF	TGTGCCAGCAGTATATCACCTCGTGGGACTAGGCAATACAATGAGCAGTTCTTC